This T cell receptor (beta chain) came from a study of identifying expanded T cells in peripheral blood. The germline CDR1 and CDR2 sequences are LNHDA and SQIVND (reference sequence). The V and J ends lost 5 bases and 4 bases, in that order; junction bases with no gene match: 10. This CDR3 has 15 amino acids. TCRdb's copy holds only in-frame clones and misses some; the assay was immunoSEQ multiplex PCR. The sample yields 80,000 to 90,000 clones, about nine tenths seen once. Collection occurred without any documented infections or immune events in donors. Study results and limitations: Differentially abundant clones: 0.95 to 1.5 between replicates, about 16 at two to three weeks, approximately 19 at four. Two-week clone count variance significantly increased as total template count grew.

As concerns this clone: As yet, its antigen is unknown.

The sample comprised blood. The chain employs TRBV19 and TRBJ1-2, with 7 bases that match TRBD1. This receptor was obtained from a person aged 18-69 years in good health. CDR3 nucleotides: TGTGCCAGTAGTGCTGACAGGGTCGGGACCTATGGCTACACCTTC. It codes for CASSADRVGTYGYTF.